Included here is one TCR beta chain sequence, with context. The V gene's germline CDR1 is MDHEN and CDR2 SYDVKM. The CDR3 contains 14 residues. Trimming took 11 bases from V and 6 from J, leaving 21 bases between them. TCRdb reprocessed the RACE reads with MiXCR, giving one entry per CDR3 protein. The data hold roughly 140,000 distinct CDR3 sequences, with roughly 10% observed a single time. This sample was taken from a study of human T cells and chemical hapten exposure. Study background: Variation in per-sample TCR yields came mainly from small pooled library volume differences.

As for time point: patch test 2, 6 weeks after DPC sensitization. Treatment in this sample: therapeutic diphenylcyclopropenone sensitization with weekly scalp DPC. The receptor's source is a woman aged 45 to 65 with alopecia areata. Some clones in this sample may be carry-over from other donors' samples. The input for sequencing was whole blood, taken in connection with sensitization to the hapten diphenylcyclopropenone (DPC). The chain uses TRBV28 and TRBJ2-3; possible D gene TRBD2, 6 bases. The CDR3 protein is CAAGPVGRGDTQYF. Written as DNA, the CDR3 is TGTGCCGCCGGACCGGTCGGGAGAGGGGATACGCAGTATTTT.